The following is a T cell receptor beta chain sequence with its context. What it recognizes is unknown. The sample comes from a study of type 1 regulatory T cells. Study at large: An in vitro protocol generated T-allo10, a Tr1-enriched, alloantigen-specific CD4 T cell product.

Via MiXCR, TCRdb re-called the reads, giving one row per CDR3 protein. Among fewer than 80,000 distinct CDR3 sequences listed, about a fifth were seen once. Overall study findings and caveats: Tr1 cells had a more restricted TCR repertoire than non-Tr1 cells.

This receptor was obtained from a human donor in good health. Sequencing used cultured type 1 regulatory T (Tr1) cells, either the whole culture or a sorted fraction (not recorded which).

CDR3 in amino acids: CSAREQGGTYEQYF. In nucleotides, the CDR3 is TGCAGTGCTAGGGAACAGGGAGGAACCTACGAGCAGTACTTC. The chain carries TRBV20-1 and TRBJ2-7, with D possibly called TRBD1 or TRBD2 (6 bases each). Germline V gene data show CDR1 as DFQATT and CDR2 as SNEGSKA (reference sequence). The V and J ends lost 3 bases and 2 bases respectively, with 14 bases between them. This CDR3 contains 14 residues.